This T cell receptor (beta chain) was sequenced during a study of T cell responses to AZD1222 COVID-19 vaccine. Regarding the study as a whole: Females outnumbered males among donors, who were mostly white British; clonal diversity was possibly underestimated. Reportedly, close to half of spike-specific TCRs are directed against unmutated variant regions. CD4 TCRs associated with vaccination spanned spike, dominating at 160-218 and 743-854.

Some clones are missing from TCRdb's copy, which holds only in-frame ones; the method was immunoSEQ multiplex PCR. Altogether approximately 140,000 clones are present, around 90% being singletons, with the ten largest covering around 1.9%. This CDR3 has 13 residues. CDR1 and CDR2 from the germline V gene are SGDLS and YYNGEE. Trimming took 0 bases from V and 5 from J, leaving 5 bases between them. With regard to this clone: Its antigen is not known.

The rearrangement links TRBV9 to TRBJ2-2; D uncertain. The sequencing here drew on peripheral blood, taken 28 days after the second AZD1222 dose. The receptor comes from an adult who received the AZD1222 COVID-19 vaccine. CDR3 in amino acids: CASSVGQTGELFF. CDR3 nucleotide sequence: TGTGCCAGCAGCGTAGGGCAGACCGGGGAGCTGTTTTTT.